The clone carrying this TCR beta chain showed up just a few times. Germline CDR1 is SGHTA and CDR2 is FQGTGA. Trimming at V came to 2 bases and at J to 3 bases, leaving 2 bases not matched to a gene. The CDR3 has 15 residues. The sorted Tregs were CD4+CD25+CD127-/low cells. Via MiXCR, TCRdb re-called the 5' RACE reads, giving one row per CDR3 protein. The sample shows 9,500 to 15,000 distinct CDR3 sequences, just over 50% of them seen only once. Specimen: tumor-infiltrating Tregs sorted from the breast tumor. This clonotype was sampled from a female donor with breast cancer. The chain couples TRBV7-3 to TRBJ2-5; TRBD2 agrees at 11 bases. CDR3 nucleotide sequence: TGTGCCAGCAGCTTATCGGGACTAGCGGAAGAGACCCAGTACTTC. Translation: CASSLSGLAEETQYF.